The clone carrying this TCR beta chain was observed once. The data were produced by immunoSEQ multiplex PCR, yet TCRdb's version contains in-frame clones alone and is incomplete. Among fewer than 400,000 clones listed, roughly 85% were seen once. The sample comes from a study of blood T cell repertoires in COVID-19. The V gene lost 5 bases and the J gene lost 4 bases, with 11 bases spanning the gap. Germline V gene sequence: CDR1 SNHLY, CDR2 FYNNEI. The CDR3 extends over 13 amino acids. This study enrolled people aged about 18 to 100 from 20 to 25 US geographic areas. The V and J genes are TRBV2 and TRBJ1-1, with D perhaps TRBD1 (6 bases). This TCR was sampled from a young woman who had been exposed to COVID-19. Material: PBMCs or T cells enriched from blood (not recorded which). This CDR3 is CASSIQGSTEAFF. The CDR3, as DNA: TGTGCCAGCAGTATCCAGGGGAGCACTGAAGCTTTCTTT.